The clone carrying this T cell receptor (beta chain) was counted at least ten times. Its antigen is not identified. The sample comes from a study of identical twins. With 6 bases removed from V and 3 bases from J, the gap between germline ends came to 12 bases. This CDR3 region has 14 residues. CDR1 and CDR2 from the germline V gene are SNHLY and FYNNEI. General study findings and limits: For cord blood, abundant beta clonotypes had fewer insertions, unlike memory repertoires, which showed none. For out-of-frame alpha sequences shared by twins, low generation probability was in excess.

TCRdb re-called the 5' RACE reads through MiXCR, storing one row per CDR3 protein. The data hold 200,000 to 250,000 distinct CDR3 sequences, with over 9.5% observed a single time. The sample taken for sequencing was memory T cells sorted from blood. The receptor comes from a man aged 50 to 60 in good health. The J gene is TRBJ1-5, the V gene TRBV2; perhaps TRBD1 as D (5 bases). The CDR3 region is CASRRQLFNQPQHF. As DNA, the CDR3 is TGTGCCAGCAGACGACAGCTATTCAATCAGCCCCAGCATTTT.